One TCR beta chain is described in this entry. This entry comes from a study of cytomegalovirus exposure and HLA in healthy donors. It was with 60 Vbeta and 13 Jbeta primers that the PCR ran. The data were produced by immunoSEQ multiplex PCR, yet TCRdb's version contains in-frame clones alone and is incomplete. In the table there are 250,000 to 350,000 clones, around 86% of which are singletons. Germline V gene sequence: CDR1 KGHSH, CDR2 LQKENI. With 2 bases removed from V and 2 bases from J, the gap between germline ends came to 9 bases. CDR3 length: 14 amino acids. This sequence originates from a man aged 35 to 55 in good health and CMV-seropositive. Sequencing was performed on PBMCs. The chain combines TRBV18 with TRBJ1-2; tentatively, D is TRBD1 (5 bases). CDR3 region: CASSPGQDNYGYTF. The CDR3 DNA reads TGTGCCAGCTCACCAGGACAAGACAACTATGGCTACACCTTC.